The 6 T cell receptor beta chains below come from one sample, sequenced in a study of cytomegalovirus exposure and HLA in healthy donors. The PCR employed 60 Vbeta primers together with 13 Jbeta primers. The assay was immunoSEQ multiplex PCR, and TCRdb's table has in-frame clones only and misses some. The profile shows roughly 130,000 clones, 70% to 85% of them singletons. Specimen: PBMCs. The receptors originated from a woman aged 18-30 years in good health and CMV-seropositive.

This clone appeared a few times. V usage is TRBV5-4 and J usage is TRBJ2-7; D possibly corresponds to TRBD2 (7 bases). V lost 4 bases to trimming and J lost 0 bases, with 11 bases between them. Germline CDR1 and CDR2: SGHNT and YYREEE (reference sequence). The CDR3 totals 14 residues. CDR3 in DNA: TGTGCCAGCAGCGGGGGGGCGTCCTCCTACGAGCAGTACTTC. Translation gives CASSGGASSYEQYF.

Only a few counts were recorded for this clone. The CDR3, as DNA: TGCAGCGTTGTACTCCAGGGGAACTATGGCTACACCTTC. This translates into CSVVLQGNYGYTF. V is TRBV29-1 and J is TRBJ1-2; D is perhaps TRBD1 (6 bases). Germline CDR1 SQVTM, CDR2 ANQGSEA. The ends were cut back, 4 bases at V and 2 bases at J, with 11 bases in the middle. CDR3 length: 13 residues.

V and J are TRBV13 and TRBJ2-3; possibly TRBD2 for D (7 bases). CDR3 length equals 12 residues. Trimming removed 8 bases at V and 2 bases at J, with 8 bases between. Germline CDR1 is PRHDT and CDR2 is FYEKMQ (reference sequence). This CDR3 reads CASGGATDTQYF. The CDR3 DNA reads as TGTGCCAGCGGGGGGGCCACAGATACGCAGTATTTT. The full variable domain, rest sourced from reference TRBV13 and TRBJ2-3, is AAGVIQSPRHLIKEKRETATLKCYPIPRHDTVYWYQQGPGQDPQFLISFYEKMQSDKGSIPDRFSAQQFSDYHSELNMSSLELGDSALYFCASGGATDTQYFGPGTRLTVL.

This rearrangement joins TRBV28 to TRBJ1-5; 7 bases fit TRBD1. V lost 7 bases to trimming and J lost 3 bases; unmatched junction nucleotides: 3. The CDR3 sequence is 13 residues long. Germline values: CDR1 MDHEN, CDR2 SYDVKM. The chain's CDR3 is CASIGQANQPQHF. The CDR3 DNA follows: TGTGCCAGCATAGGACAGGCCAATCAGCCCCAGCATTTT.

The chain carries TRBV28 and TRBJ2-1; 10 bases line up with TRBD2. This CDR3 has 16 amino acids. J gave up 4 bases and V 4 bases, and 7 bases lay outside the gene matches. The germline CDR1 and CDR2 sequences are MDHEN and SYDVKM. The CDR3 DNA is TGTGCCAGCAGTTCTTCTAGCGGGAGATCATACAATGAGCAGTTCTTC. It translates to CASSSSSGRSYNEQFF.

The V call is TRBV6-1, the J call TRBJ2-5; D perhaps matches TRBD2 (6 bases). Near its end, the DNA agrees better with TRBJ2-7, so the J call may be wrong. The germline CDR1 and CDR2 sequences are MNHNS and SASEGT. The CDR3 extends over 14 amino acids. The CDR3 sequence: CASSEEEGPYEQYF. The CDR3 region has the DNA TGTGCCAGCAGTGAAGAGGAGGGGCCCTACGAGCAGTACTTC.